This T cell receptor beta chain appears in the sequencing data of a study of blood T cells in healthy people across ages. Study-wide findings and caveats: Percentage of naive T cells showed a strong correlation with TCR beta diversity. Diversity figures based on one million T cells were deemed too low.

Trimming removed 8 bases from V and 6 bases from J; junction bases left unmatched: 10. The CDR3 extends over 14 amino acids. Germline values: CDR1 SQVTM, CDR2 ANQGSEA. Every participating donor contributed 9.5 to 10 milliliters of peripheral blood through a draw. Through a sample-barcoded 5' primer and a J-beta primer mix, a second PCR was run for roughly 6 to 11 cycles. A 12-random-nucleotide template-switch adaptor tagged each cDNA molecule. TCRdb independently ran MiXCR on the 5' RACE reads; one entry per CDR3 protein. The sample records about 1 million distinct CDR3 sequences, 45% being singletons. Of note for this clonotype: Its matching antigen is unknown. With a much larger clone just one base away, this may be a read error.

This TCR was sampled from a woman aged 60-70 years in good health. The sample was blood. The gene calls are TRBV29-1 and TRBJ2-1; 10 bases map to TRBD2. CDR3 amino acids: CSMRSGRAVNEQFF. In DNA form, the CDR3 reads TGCAGCATGAGAAGCGGGAGGGCCGTCAATGAGCAGTTCTTC.